This TCR beta chain was obtained from a study of T cells in Graves' hyperthyroidism and ophthalmopathy. The CDR3 runs 12 residues. Between the trimmed V and J ends, which lost 5 bases and 5 bases, there was a span of 9 bases. The study, taken as a whole, reports: In the blood, most expanded thyroid clonotypes above 0.001 appeared as well.

This clonotype was recorded at least ten times. Its target is not known. TCR beta CDR3 regions were amplified from RNA. The TCR CDR3 first-round RT-PCR relied on the HTBI primer set. TCRdb processed the multiplex PCR reads anew with MiXCR; each CDR3 protein has one entry. The sample has hundreds of thousands of distinct CDR3 sequences, around 15% seen once. Orbital computed tomography and thyroid ultrasound, together with serum TRAb and thyroxine and clinical symptoms, were used for diagnoses. The chain joins TRBV12-3 or TRBV12-4 to TRBJ1-2, with D unclear. The sequenced material came from blood. The source is a woman aged 40 to 50 with Graves' ophthalmopathy. The CDR3 spells CASSPRTYGYTF. CDR3 DNA: TGTGCCAGCAGTCCGCGGACTTATGGCTACACCTTC.